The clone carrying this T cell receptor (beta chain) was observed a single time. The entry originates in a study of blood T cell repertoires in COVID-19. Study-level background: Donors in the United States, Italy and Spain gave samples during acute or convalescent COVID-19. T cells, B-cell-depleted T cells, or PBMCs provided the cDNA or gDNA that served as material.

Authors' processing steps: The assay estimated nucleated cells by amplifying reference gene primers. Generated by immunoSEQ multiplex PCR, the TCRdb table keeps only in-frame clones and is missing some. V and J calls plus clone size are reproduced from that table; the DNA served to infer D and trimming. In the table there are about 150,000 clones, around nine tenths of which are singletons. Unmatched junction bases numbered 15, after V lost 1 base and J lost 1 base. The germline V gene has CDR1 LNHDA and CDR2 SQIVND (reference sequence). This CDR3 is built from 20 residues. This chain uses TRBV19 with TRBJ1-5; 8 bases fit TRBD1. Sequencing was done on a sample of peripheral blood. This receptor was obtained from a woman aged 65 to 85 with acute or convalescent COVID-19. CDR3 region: CASSIVGRGRKVSSNQPQHF. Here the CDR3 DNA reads TGTGCCAGTAGTATAGTGGGCAGGGGGCGTAAGGTTTCAAGCAATCAGCCCCAGCATTTT.